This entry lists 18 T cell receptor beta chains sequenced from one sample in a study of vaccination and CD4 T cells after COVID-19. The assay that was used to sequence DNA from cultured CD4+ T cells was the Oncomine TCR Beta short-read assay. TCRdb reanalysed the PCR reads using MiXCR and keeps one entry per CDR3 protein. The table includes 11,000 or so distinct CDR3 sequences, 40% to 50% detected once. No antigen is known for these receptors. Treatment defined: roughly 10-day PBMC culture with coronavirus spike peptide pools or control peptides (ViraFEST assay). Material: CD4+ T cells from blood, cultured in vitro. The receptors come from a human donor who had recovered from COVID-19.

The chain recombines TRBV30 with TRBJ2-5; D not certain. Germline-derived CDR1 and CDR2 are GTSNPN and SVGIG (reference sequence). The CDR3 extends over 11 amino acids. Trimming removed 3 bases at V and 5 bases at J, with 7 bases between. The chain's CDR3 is CAWRWYETQYF. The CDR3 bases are TGTGCCTGGAGATGGTACGAGACCCAGTACTTC.

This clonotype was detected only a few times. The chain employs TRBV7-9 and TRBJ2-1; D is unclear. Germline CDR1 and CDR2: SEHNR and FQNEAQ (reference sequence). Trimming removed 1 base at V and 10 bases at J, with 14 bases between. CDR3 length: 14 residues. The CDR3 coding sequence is TGTGCCAGCAGCTTAGTGACCGTAAGAGGCGAGCAGTTCTTC. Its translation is CASSLVTVRGEQFF.

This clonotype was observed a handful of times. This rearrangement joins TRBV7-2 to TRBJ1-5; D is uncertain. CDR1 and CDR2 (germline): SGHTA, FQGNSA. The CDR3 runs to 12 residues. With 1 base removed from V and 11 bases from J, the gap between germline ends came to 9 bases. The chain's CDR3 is CASSLGGLAQHF. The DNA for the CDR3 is TGTGCCAGCAGCTTAGGAGGTCTGGCCCAGCATTTT. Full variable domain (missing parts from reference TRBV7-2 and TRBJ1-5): GAGVSQSPSNKVTEKGKDVELRCDPISGHTALYWYRQSLGQGLEFLIYFQGNSAPDKSGLPSDRFSAERTGGSVSTLTIQRTQQEDSAVYLCASSLGGLAQHFGDGTRLSIL.

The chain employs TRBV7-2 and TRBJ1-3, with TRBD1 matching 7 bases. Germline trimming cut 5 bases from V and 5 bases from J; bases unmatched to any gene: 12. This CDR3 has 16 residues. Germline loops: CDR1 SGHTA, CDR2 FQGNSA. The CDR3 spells CASSPQTWDSRNTIYF. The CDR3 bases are TGTGCCAGCAGCCCCCAAACCTGGGACAGCAGAAACACCATATATTTT.

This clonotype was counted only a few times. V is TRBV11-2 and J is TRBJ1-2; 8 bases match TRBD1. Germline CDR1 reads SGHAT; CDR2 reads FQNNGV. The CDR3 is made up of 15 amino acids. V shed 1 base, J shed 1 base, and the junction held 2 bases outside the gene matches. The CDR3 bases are TGTGCCAGCAGCTTAGCAGGGGGCAATAACTATGGCTACACCTTC. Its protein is CASSLAGGNNYGYTF.

The CDR3 coding sequence is TGTGCCTGGGGGCAGACAAATTATGGCTACACCTTC. Translating gives CAWGQTNYGYTF. The J gene is TRBJ1-2, the V gene TRBV30; no reliable D call. The germline CDR1 and CDR2 sequences are GTSNPN and SVGIG (reference sequence). The CDR3 is 12 residues long. V lost 5 bases and J 5 bases, leaving 12 bases between the germline ends.

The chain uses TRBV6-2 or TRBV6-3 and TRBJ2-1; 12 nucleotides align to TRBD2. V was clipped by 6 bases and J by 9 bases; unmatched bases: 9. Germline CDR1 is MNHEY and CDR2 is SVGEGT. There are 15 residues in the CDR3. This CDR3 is CASSRILAGGGEQFF. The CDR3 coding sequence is TGTGCCAGCAGCCGTATACTAGCGGGGGGTGGTGAGCAGTTCTTC.

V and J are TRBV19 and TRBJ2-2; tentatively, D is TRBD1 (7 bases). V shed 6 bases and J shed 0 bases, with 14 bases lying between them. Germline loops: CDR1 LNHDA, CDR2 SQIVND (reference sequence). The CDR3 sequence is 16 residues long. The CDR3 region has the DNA TGTGCCAGTAGAAACGCGGGACAGACGAACACCGGGGAGCTGTTTTTT. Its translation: CASRNAGQTNTGELFF. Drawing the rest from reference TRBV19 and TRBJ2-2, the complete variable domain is DGGITQSPKYLFRKEGQNVTLSCEQNLNHDAMYWYRQDPGQGLRLIYYSQIVNDFQKGDIAEGYSVSREKKESFPLTVTSAQKNPTAFYLCASRNAGQTNTGELFFGEGSRLTVL.

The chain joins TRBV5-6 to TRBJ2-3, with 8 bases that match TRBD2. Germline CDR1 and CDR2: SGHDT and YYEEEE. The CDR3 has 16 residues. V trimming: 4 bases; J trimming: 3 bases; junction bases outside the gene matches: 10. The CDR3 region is CASSADTSGKTDTQYF. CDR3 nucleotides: TGTGCCAGCAGCGCAGATACTAGCGGTAAGACAGATACGCAGTATTTT.

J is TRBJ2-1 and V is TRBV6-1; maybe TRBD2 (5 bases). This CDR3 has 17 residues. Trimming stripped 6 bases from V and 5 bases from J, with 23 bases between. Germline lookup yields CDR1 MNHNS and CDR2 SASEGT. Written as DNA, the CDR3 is TGTGCCAGCAGCCCCCTAGGAGAGGGTCGACGCCACAATGAGCAGTTCTTC. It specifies CASSPLGEGRRHNEQFF.

CDR3 loop: CASSVSSGTAYGYTF. The DNA for the CDR3 is TGTGCCAGCAGCGTATCTTCCGGGACTGCCTATGGCTACACCTTC. The rearrangement links TRBV9 to TRBJ1-2; D might be TRBD1 (5 bases). Germline CDR1 is SGDLS and CDR2 is YYNGEE. The CDR3 spans 15 residues. Trimming pared 1 base from V and 4 bases from J, leaving 14 bases between.

In DNA form, the CDR3 reads TGTGCCAGCAGTTCCCAAAAAGTGGGAGGCTCTGGAAACACCATATATTTT. Its protein product is CASSSQKVGGSGNTIYF. This chain joins TRBV27 and TRBJ1-3; no clear D. This CDR3 has 17 amino acids. V was clipped by 4 bases and J by 0 bases, with 16 bases between them. From germline, CDR1 is MNHEY and CDR2 SMNVEV (reference sequence).

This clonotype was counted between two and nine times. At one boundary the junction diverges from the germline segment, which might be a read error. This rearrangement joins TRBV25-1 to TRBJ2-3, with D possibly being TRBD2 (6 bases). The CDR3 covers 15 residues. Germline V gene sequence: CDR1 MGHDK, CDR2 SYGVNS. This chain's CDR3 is CASSVTRPSTDTQYF. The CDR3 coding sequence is TGTGCCAGTAGTGTGACTAGACCTAGCACAGATACGCAGTATTTT.

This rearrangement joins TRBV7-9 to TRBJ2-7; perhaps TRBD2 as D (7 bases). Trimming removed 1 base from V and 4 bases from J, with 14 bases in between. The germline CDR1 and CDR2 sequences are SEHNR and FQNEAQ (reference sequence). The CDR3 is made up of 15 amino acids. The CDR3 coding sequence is TGTGCCAGCAGCTTAGTGTCGGGGGGCGAGTACGAGCAGTACTTC. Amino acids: CASSLVSGGEYEQYF.

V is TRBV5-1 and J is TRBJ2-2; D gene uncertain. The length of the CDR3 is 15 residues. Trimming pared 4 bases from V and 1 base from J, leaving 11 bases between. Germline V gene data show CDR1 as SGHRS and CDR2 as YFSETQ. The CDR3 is CASSPYTENTGELFF. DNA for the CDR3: TGCGCCAGCAGCCCGTATACAGAGAACACCGGGGAGCTGTTTTTT.

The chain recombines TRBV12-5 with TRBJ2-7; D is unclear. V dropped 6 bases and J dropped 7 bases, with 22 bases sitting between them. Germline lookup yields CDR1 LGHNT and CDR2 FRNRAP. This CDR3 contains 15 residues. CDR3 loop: CASGSRPLSQREQYF. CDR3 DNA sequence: TGTGCTAGTGGGTCCCGGCCCCTTAGTCAAAGGGAGCAGTACTTC.

The CDR3, as DNA: TGTGCCAGCAGTTTTGGGGGCTTCACCGGGGAGCTGTTTTTT. Amino acids: CASSFGGFTGELFF. The chain has TRBV12-3 or TRBV12-4 and TRBJ2-2, with a tentative D call TRBD1 (6 bases). V was cut by 3 bases and J by 4 bases, with 9 bases left in between. This CDR3 has 14 residues.

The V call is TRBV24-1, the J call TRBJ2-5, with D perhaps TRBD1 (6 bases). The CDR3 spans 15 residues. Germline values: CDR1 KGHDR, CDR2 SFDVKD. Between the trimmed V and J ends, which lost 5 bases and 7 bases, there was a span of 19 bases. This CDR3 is CATSVGGLQKGTQYF. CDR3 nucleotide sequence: TGTGCCACCAGTGTTGGGGGCCTACAAAAAGGGACCCAGTACTTC.